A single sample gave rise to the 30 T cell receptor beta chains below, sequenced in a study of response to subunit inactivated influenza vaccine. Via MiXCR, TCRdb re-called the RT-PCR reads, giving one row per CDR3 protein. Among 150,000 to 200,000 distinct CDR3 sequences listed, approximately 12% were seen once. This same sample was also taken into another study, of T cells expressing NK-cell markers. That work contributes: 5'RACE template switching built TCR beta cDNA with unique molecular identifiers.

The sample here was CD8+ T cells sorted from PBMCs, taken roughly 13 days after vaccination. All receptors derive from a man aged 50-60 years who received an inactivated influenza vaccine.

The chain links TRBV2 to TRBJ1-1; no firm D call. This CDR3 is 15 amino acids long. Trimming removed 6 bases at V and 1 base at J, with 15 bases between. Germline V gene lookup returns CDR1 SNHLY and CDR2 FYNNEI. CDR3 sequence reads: CASRENRVTNTEAFF. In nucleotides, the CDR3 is TGTGCCAGCAGGGAAAACCGGGTTACGAACACTGAAGCTTTCTTT.

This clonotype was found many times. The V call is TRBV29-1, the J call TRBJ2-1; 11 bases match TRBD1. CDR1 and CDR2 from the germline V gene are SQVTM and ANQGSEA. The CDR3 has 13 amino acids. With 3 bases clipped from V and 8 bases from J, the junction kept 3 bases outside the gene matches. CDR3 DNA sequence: TGCAGCGTTGACGGACAGGGGGCCGATGAGCAGTTCTTC. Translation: CSVDGQGADEQFF.

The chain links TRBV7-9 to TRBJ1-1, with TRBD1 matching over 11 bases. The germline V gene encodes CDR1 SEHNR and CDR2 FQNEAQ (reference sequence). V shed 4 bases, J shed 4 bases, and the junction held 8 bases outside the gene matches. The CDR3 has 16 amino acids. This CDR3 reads CASSSWTGGMGTEAFF. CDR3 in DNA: TGTGCCAGCAGCTCCTGGACAGGGGGCATGGGCACTGAAGCTTTCTTT.

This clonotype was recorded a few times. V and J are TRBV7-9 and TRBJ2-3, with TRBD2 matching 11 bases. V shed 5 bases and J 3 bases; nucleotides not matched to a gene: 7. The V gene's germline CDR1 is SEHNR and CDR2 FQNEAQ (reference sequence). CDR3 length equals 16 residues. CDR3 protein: CASSPWTSGLTDTQYF. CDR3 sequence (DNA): TGTGCCAGCAGCCCATGGACTAGCGGGTTGACAGATACGCAGTATTTT.

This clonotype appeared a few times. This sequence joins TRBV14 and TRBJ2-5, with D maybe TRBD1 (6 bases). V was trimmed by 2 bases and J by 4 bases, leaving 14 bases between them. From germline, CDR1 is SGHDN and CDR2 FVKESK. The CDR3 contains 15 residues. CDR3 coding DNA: TGTGCCAGCAGCCAATCCTGGACAGAGGGAGAGACCCAGTACTTC. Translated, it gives CASSQSWTEGETQYF.

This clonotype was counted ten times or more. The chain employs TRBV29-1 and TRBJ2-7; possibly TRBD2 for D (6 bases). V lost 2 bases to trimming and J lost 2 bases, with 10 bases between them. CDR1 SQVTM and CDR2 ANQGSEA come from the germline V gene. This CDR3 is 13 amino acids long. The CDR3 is CSVESSVAYEQYF. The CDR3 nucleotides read TGCAGCGTTGAATCTAGCGTGGCCTACGAGCAGTACTTC.

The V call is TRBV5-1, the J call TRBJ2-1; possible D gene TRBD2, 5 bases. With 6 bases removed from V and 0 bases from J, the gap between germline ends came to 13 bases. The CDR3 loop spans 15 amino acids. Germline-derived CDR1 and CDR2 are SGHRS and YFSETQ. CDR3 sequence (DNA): TGCGCCAGCAAGGGCAGGAGGACCTCCTACAATGAGCAGTTCTTC. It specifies CASKGRRTSYNEQFF.

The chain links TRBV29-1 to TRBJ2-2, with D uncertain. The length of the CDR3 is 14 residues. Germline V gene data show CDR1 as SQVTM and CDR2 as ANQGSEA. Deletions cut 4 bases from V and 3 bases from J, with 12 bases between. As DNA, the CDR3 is TGCAGCGTTGTGAGAAACCCGTACACCGGGGAGCTGTTTTTT. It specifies CSVVRNPYTGELFF.

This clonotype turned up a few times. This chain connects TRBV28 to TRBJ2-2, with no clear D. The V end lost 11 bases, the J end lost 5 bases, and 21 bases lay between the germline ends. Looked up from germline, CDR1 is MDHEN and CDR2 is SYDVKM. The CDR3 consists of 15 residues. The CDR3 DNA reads TGTGCCTCCGAAGGCGATTTGCACGGGACCGGGGAGCTGTTTTTT. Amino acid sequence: CASEGDLHGTGELFF.

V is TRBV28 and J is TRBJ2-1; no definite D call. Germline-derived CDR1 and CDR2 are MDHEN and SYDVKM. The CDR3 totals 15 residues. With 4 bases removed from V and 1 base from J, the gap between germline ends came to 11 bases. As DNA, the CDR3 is TGTGCCAGCAGTTCCCGAGTGCGATCCTACAATGAGCAGTTCTTC. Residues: CASSSRVRSYNEQFF.

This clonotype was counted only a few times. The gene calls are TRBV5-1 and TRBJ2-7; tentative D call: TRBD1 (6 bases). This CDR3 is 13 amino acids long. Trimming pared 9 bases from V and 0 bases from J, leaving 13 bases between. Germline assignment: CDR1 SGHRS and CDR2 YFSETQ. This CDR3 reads CATHRVYSYEQYF. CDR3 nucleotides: TGCGCCACCCACAGGGTCTACTCCTACGAGCAGTACTTC.

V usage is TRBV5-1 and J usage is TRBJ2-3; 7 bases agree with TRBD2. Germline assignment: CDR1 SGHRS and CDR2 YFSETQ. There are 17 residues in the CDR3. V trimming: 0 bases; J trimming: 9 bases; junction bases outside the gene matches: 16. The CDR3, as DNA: TGCGCCAGCAGCTTGGCTGTAGCGGGCCTTAGTTCAAACACGCAGTATTTT. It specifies CASSLAVAGLSSNTQYF.

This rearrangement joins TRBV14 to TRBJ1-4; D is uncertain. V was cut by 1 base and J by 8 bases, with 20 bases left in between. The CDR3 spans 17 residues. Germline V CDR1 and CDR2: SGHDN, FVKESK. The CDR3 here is CASSQAYGRVGVEKLFF. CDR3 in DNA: TGTGCCAGCAGCCAAGCCTACGGGAGGGTCGGGGTCGAAAAACTGTTTTTT.

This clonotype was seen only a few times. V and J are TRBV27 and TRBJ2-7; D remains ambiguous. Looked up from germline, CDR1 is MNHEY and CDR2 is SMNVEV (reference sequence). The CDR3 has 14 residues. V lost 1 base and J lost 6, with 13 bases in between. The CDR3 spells CASSLYGSTTEQYF. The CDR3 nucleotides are TGTGCCAGCAGTTTATATGGAAGTACGACCGAGCAGTACTTC.

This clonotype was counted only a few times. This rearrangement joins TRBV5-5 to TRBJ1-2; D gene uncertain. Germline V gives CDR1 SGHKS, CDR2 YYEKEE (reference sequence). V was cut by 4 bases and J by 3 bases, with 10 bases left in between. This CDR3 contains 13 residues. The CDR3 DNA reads TGTGCCAGCAGCCTTGTAGTTGACTATGGCTACACCTTC. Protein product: CASSLVVDYGYTF.

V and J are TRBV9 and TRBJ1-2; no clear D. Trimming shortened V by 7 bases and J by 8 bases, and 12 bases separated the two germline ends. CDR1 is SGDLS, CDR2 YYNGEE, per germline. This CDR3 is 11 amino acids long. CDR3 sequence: CASQGLMGYTF. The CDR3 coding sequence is TGTGCCAGCCAAGGGTTGATGGGCTACACCTTC.

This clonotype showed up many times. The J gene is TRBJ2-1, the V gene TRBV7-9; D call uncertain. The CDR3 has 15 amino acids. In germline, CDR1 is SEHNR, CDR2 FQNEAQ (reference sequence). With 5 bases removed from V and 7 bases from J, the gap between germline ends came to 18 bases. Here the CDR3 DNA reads TGTGCCAGCAGCCCACCCTATCCGGGTTATAATGAGCAGTTCTTC. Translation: CASSPPYPGYNEQFF. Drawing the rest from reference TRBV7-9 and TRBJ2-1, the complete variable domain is DTGVSQNPRHKITKRGQNVTFRCDPISEHNRLYWYRQTLGQGPEFLTYFQNEAQLEKSRLLSDRFSAERPKGSFSTLEIQRTEQGDSAMYLCASSPPYPGYNEQFFGPGTRLTVL.

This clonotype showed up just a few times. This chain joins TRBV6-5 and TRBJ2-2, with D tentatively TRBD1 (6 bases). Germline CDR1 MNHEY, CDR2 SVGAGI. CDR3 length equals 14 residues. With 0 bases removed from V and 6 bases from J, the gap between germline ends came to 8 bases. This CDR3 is CASSYSTGAGELFF. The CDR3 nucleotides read TGTGCCAGCAGTTACTCGACAGGTGCCGGGGAGCTGTTTTTT.

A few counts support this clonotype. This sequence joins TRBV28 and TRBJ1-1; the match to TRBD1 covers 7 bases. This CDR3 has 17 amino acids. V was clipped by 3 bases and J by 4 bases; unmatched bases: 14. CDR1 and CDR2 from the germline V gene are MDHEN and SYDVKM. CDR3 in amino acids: CASSLGTVGNLGTEAFF. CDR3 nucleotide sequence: TGTGCCAGCAGTTTGGGGACAGTTGGGAATTTAGGCACTGAAGCTTTCTTT.

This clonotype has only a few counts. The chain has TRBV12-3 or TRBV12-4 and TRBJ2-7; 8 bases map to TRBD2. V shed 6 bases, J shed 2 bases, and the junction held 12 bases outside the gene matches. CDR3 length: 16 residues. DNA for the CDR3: TGTGCCAGCAGCTCCCCCGGCGGGGGGCTACCCTACGAGCAGTACTTC. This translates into CASSSPGGGLPYEQYF.

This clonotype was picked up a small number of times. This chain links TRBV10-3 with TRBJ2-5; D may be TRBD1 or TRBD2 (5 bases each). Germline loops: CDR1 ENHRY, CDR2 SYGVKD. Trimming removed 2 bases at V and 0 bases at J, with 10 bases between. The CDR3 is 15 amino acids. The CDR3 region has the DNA TGTGCCATCAGTGAGGTCCTGGGGGACCAAGAGACCCAGTACTTC. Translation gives CAISEVLGDQETQYF.

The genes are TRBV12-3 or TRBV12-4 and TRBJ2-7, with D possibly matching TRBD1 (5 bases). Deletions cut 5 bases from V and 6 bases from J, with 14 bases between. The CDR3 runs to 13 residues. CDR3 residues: CASSLLHGAEQYF. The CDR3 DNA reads TGTGCCAGCAGTCTCCTACATGGGGCCGAGCAGTACTTC.

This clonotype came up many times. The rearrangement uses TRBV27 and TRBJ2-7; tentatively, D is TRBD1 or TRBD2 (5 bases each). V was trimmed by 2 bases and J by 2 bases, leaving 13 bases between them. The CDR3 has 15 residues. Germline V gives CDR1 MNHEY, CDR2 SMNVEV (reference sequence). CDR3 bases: TGTGCCAGCAGTTTAACCGGGACGCGTCCCTACGAGCAGTACTTC. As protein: CASSLTGTRPYEQYF.

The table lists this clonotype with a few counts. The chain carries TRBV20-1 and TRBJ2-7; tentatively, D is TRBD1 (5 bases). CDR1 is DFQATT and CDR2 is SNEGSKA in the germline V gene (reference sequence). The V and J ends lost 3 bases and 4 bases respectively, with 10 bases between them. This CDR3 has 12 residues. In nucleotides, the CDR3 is TGCAGTGCTAGGGGGCAGAGGTACGAGCAGTACTTC. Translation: CSARGQRYEQYF.

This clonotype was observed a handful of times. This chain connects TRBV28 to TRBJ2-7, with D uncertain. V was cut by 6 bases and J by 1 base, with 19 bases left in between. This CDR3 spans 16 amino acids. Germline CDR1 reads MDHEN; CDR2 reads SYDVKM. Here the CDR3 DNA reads TGTGCCAGCAGCCACCATATCAAATCCCCTTCCTACGAGCAGTACTTC. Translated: CASSHHIKSPSYEQYF.

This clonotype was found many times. Here the CDR3 DNA reads TGTGCCAGCAGTTTGGGGGGACTAATAGGTGCCGGGGAGCTGTTTTTT. Protein sequence: CASSLGGLIGAGELFF. The chain is built from TRBV28 and TRBJ2-2; 7 bases fit TRBD2. The V gene end was trimmed by 3 bases and the J gene end by 6 bases; junction bases not matched to a gene: 10. CDR3 length equals 16 residues. Germline CDR1 MDHEN, CDR2 SYDVKM.

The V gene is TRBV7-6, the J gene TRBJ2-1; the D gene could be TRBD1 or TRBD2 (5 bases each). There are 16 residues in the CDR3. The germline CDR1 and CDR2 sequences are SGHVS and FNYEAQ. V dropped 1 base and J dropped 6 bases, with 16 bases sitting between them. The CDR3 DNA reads TGTGCCAGCAGCTTAGTTCCAGGGACCTCCGGCAATGAGCAGTTCTTC. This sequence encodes CASSLVPGTSGNEQFF.

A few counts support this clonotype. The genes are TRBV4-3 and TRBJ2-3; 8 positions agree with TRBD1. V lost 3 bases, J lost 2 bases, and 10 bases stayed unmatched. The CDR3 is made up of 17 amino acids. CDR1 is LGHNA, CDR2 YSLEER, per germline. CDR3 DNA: TGCGCCAGCAGCCAGGGGGCGGGACAGGTGATCACAGATACGCAGTATTTT. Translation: CASSQGAGQVITDTQYF.

CDR3 protein: CSASGTSTYEQYF. The CDR3, as DNA: TGCAGTGCCTCCGGGACGTCGACCTACGAGCAGTACTTC. This chain joins TRBV20-1 and TRBJ2-7; either TRBD1 or TRBD2 may supply D (5 bases each). The CDR3 has 13 amino acids. V shed 6 bases and J shed 2 bases, with 14 bases lying between them. The V gene's germline CDR1 is DFQATT and CDR2 SNEGSKA (reference sequence).

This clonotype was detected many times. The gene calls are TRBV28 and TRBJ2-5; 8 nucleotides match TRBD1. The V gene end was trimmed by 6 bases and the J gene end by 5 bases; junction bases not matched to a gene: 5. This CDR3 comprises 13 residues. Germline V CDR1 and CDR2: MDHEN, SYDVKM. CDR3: CASSRGPWETQYF. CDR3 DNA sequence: TGTGCCAGCAGCAGGGGGCCTTGGGAGACCCAGTACTTC.